Listed below are T cell receptor beta chains from one sample, sequenced in a study of Graves' ophthalmopathy and Graves' hyperthyroidism. TCRdb passed the multiplex PCR reads through MiXCR, listing each CDR3 protein once. The sample shows 500,000 to 700,000 distinct CDR3 sequences, roughly 40% of them seen only once. Sequenced material: peripheral blood or thyroid tissue (not recorded which). These receptor sequences come from an adult man with Graves' hyperthyroidism. Both conserved end residues are part of each CDR3. D genes are given only for firm matches. Some rows have no size entry. The others give once, few or many, or a class for an expanded clone.

V,J,size,D,CDR3,DNA
TRBV7-2,TRBJ1-2,NA,NA,CASSLMGASYGYTF,TGTGCCAGCAGCTTAATGGGGGCTAGCTATGGCTACACCTTC
TRBV15,TRBJ2-3,few,TRBD1,CATSRDLRGNTDTQYF,TGTGCCACCAGCAGAGACCTCAGGGGGAACACAGATACGCAGTATTTT
TRBV10-3,TRBJ2-2,NA,NA,CAISGDFGTGELFF,TGTGCCATCAGTGGGGACTTCGGCACCGGGGAGCTGTTTTTT
TRBV7-8,TRBJ1-5,many,NA,CASSPEGWEDQPQHF,TGTGCCAGCAGCCCTGAGGGGTGGGAGGATCAGCCCCAGCATTTT
TRBV10-3,TRBJ1-3,NA,NA,CASKQGSGNTIYF,TGTGCCAGTAAACAGGGCTCTGGAAACACCATATATTTT
TRBV7-3,TRBJ2-6,many,NA,CASSPNPQRAGANVLTF,TGTGCCAGCAGCCCCAACCCCCAGAGGGCTGGGGCCAACGTCCTGACTTTC
TRBV6-5,TRBJ2-5,NA,TRBD1,CASTPGTGTETQYF,TGTGCCAGCACCCCCGGGACAGGGACGGAGACCCAGTACTTC
TRBV2,TRBJ2-7,many,NA,CASRMASYEQYF,TGTGCCAGCAGGATGGCGAGCTACGAGCAGTACTTC
TRBV7-9,TRBJ2-2,few,TRBD1,CASSPTGTGWFTGELFF,TGTGCCAGCAGCCCGACCGGGACAGGGTGGTTCACCGGGGAGCTGTTTTTT
TRBV7-2,TRBJ2-7,few,NA,CASSEIARGPYYEQYF,TGTGCCAGCAGTGAGATAGCGCGGGGACCCTACTACGAGCAGTACTTC
TRBV20-1,TRBJ1-1,NA,NA,CSARGAGAEWAFF,TGCAGTGCTAGAGGTGCAGGGGCGGAGTGGGCTTTCTTT
TRBV5-4,TRBJ1-1,many,NA,CASSLDQGFTEAFF,TGTGCCAGCAGCTTGGATCAGGGGTTCACTGAAGCTTTCTTT
TRBV6-5,TRBJ1-5,NA,TRBD1,CASSYSTGEPQHF,TGTGCCAGCAGTTACTCTACAGGGGAGCCCCAGCATTTT
TRBV5-1,TRBJ2-7,many,NA,CASSLEPGTYEQYF,TGCGCCAGCAGCTTGGAGCCAGGGACCTACGAGCAGTACTTC
TRBV19,TRBJ2-3,many,NA,CASSYTITDTQYF,TGTGCCAGTAGTTACACGATCACAGATACGCAGTATTTT
TRBV12-3/TRBV12-4,TRBJ1-5,many,NA,CASSLLGIDNQPQHF,TGTGCCAGCAGTTTGTTAGGGATCGACAATCAGCCCCAGCATTTT
TRBV20-1,TRBJ2-7,NA,NA,CSARALRGQGPYEQYF,TGCAGTGCTAGAGCCCTACGGGGGCAGGGACCCTACGAGCAGTACTTC
TRBV10-3,TRBJ1-2,NA,NA,CAISESGSYGYTF,TGTGCCATCAGTGAGTCAGGGAGCTATGGCTACACCTTC
TRBV20-1,TRBJ2-5,NA,NA,CSARGPQGWETQYF,TGCAGTGCTAGAGGGCCCCAGGGATGGGAGACCCAGTACTTC
TRBV10-2,TRBJ1-5,NA,NA,CASSDSDGAQIRNQPQHF,TGCGCCAGCAGTGATTCGGACGGGGCCCAGATTCGCAACCAACCCCAGCATTTT
TRBV15,TRBJ2-5,many,NA,CATSTQGGETQYF,TGTGCCACCAGCACTCAGGGCGGGGAGACCCAGTACTTC
TRBV7-2,TRBJ1-1,NA,TRBD1,CASSLPGQGAYEQFF,TGTGCCAGCAGCTTACCGGGACAGGGGGCATATGAGCAGTTCTTT
TRBV2,TRBJ2-1,NA,TRBD2,CASSGSGGANEQFF,TGTGCCAGCAGTGGTAGCGGGGGGGCCAATGAGCAGTTCTTC
TRBV7-2,TRBJ1-6,NA,TRBD1,CASSWSGTDNSPLHF,TGTGCCAGCAGCTGGTCCGGGACAGACAATTCACCCCTCCACTTT
TRBV9,TRBJ1-2,NA,TRBD1,CASSQLAGTGGDYGYTF,TGTGCCAGCAGCCAATTAGCCGGGACAGGGGGCGACTATGGCTACACCTTC
TRBV2,TRBJ1-6,NA,TRBD1,CASSPPQGAGSPLHF,TGTGCCAGCAGCCCCCCTCAGGGGGCTGGATCACCCCTCCACTTT
TRBV5-5,TRBJ1-4,few,NA,CASSLGREGTNEKLFF,TGCGCCAGCAGCTTGGGGAGAGAGGGAACTAATGAAAAACTGTTTTTT
TRBV20-1,TRBJ2-7,NA,TRBD1,CSAQGTGTGDSYEQYF,TGCAGTGCTCAAGGGACCGGGACAGGGGATTCCTACGAGCAGTACTTC
TRBV10-3,TRBJ2-6,NA,NA,CAISLLTSGANVLTF,TGTGCCATCAGTTTACTGACATCTGGGGCCAACGTCCTGACTTTC
TRBV10-3,TRBJ1-1,NA,NA,CATSDRDTEAFF,TGTGCCACCTCGGACCGGGACACTGAAGCTTTCTTT
TRBV12-5,TRBJ1-2,few,NA,CASGLEDGYYGCTF,TGTGCTAGTGGTTTGGAGGACGGTTACTATGGCTGCACCTTC
TRBV7-8,TRBJ1-2,many,TRBD1,CASSYRTGNFYGYTF,TGTGCCAGCAGCTACCGGACAGGGAATTTTTATGGCTACACCTTC
TRBV27,TRBJ1-6,many,NA,CASSYDRSSPLHF,TGTGCCAGCAGTTATGACAGAAGTTCACCCCTCCACTTT
TRBV12-3/TRBV12-4,TRBJ2-7,many,NA,CASSPAGGTYEQYF,TGTGCCAGCAGCCCGGCTGGGGGAACCTACGAGCAGTACTTC
TRBV7-2,TRBJ1-6,many,TRBD1,CASSGDRGVSPLHF,TGTGCCAGCAGCGGAGACAGGGGGGTGTCACCCCTCCACTTT
TRBV10-3,TRBJ1-1,NA,NA,CASRDGQTEAFF,TGTGCCAGCAGGGACGGGCAGACTGAAGCTTTCTTT
TRBV2,TRBJ1-5,many,NA,CASSESWGPGDNQPQHF,TGTGCCAGCAGTGAATCGTGGGGCCCGGGGGACAATCAGCCCCAGCATTTT
TRBV24-1,TRBJ1-1,many,NA,CATSDSHIDRNTEAFF,TGTGCCACCAGTGACTCTCACATCGACAGGAACACTGAAGCTTTCTTT
TRBV25-1,TRBJ1-2,NA,TRBD1,CASSHGEQGVNYGYTF,TGTGCCAGCAGCCACGGAGAACAGGGGGTTAACTATGGCTACACCTTC
TRBV7-9,TRBJ1-1,NA,TRBD1,CASSAQGGRLLNTGAFF,TGTGCCAGCAGCGCCCAGGGGGGCAGGCTTCTGAACACTGGAGCTTTCTTT
TRBV7-2,TRBJ1-2,many,TRBD1,CASKGQGDYGYTF,TGTGCCAGCAAAGGACAGGGAGACTATGGCTACACCTTC
TRBV7-3,TRBJ1-4,NA,NA,CASSPRSAVELFF,TGTGCCAGCAGCCCCAGATCTGCGGTGGAACTGTTTTTT
TRBV7-8,TRBJ2-7,once,TRBD1,CASNVAIGQGRYEQYF,TGTGCCAGCAATGTTGCGATAGGACAGGGGAGGTACGAGCAGTACTTC
TRBV24-1,TRBJ1-5,NA,NA,CATQGGQPQHF,TGTGCCACTCAGGGAGGTCAGCCCCAGCATTTT
TRBV4-1,TRBJ2-5,NA,TRBD2,CASSQDSGGPQETQYF,TGCGCCAGCAGCCAAGATAGCGGGGGACCCCAAGAGACCCAGTACTTC
TRBV11-3,TRBJ1-1,many,TRBD1,CASSSTGTVHTEAFF,TGTGCCAGCAGCTCTACTGGGACAGTACACACTGAAGCTTTCTTT
TRBV24-1,TRBJ2-1,NA,TRBD2,CATSDTGTSGSYNEQFF,TGTGCCACCAGTGATACCGGGACTAGCGGATCCTACAATGAGCAGTTCTTC